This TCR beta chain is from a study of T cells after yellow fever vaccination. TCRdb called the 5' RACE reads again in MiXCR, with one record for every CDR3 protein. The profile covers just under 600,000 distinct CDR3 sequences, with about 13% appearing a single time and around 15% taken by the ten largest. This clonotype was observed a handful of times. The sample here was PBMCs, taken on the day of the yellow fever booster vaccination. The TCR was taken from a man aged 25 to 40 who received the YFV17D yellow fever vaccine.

The CDR3: CSVMSQGARGANVLTF. CDR3 bases: TGCAGCGTTATGTCCCAGGGGGCGCGGGGGGCCAACGTCCTGACTTTC. The rearrangement joins TRBV29-1 to TRBJ2-6, with 8 positions matching TRBD1. Germline V lookup: CDR1 SQVTM, CDR2 ANQGSEA. The CDR3 is 16 residues long. Trimming took 5 bases from V and 4 from J; bases not matched to a gene: 10.